This entry describes one T cell receptor beta chain. What it recognizes is unknown. This sample is part of a study of T cell repertoires in cytomegalovirus infection. Study background: Both a matching HLA type and CMV infection were indicated by public TCR beta signatures.

This CDR3 is 14 amino acids long. Germline values: CDR1 WSHSY, CDR2 SAAADI. The V and J ends lost 10 bases and 0 bases, in that order; junction bases with no gene match: 7. General observations from the study: Predominance within the ex vivo response was attributable to HLA-C-restricted CMV-specific TCR beta clonotypes.

TCRdb called the reads again in MiXCR, with one record for every CDR3 protein. The sample shows almost 500,000 distinct CDR3 sequences, approximately 10% of them seen only once. The sample was PBMCs. The sequence was obtained from a human donor in good health (CMV status not recorded). Some clones in this sample may be carry-over from other donors' samples. The chain uses TRBV10-2 and TRBJ2-7; 9 nucleotides match TRBD2. As DNA, the CDR3 is TGCGCCACCTTAGCGGGAGAGATCTCCTACGAGCAGTACTTC. Amino acid sequence: CATLAGEISYEQYF.